This entry concerns a single T cell receptor beta chain. The sample comes from a study of cytomegalovirus exposure and HLA in healthy donors. Germline loops: CDR1 SNHLY, CDR2 FYNNEI. The ends were cut back, 4 bases at V and 5 bases at J, with 14 bases in the middle. This CDR3 region has 15 residues. The PCR was carried out with 60 Vbeta primers and 13 Jbeta primers. Here immunoSEQ multiplex PCR was the method, and the copy in TCRdb shows in-frame clones only, minus some. The sample contains 130,000 to 150,000 clones, more than 75% of which appear only once. The sequenced sample was PBMCs. This chain connects TRBV2 to TRBJ2-2; D possibly corresponds to TRBD2 (5 bases). This TCR derives from a male donor in good health and CMV-seronegative. CDR3 DNA sequence: TGTGCCAGCAGTGGAGGGCACCTTTCAACCGGGGAGCTGTTTTTT. Its translation: CASSGGHLSTGELFF.